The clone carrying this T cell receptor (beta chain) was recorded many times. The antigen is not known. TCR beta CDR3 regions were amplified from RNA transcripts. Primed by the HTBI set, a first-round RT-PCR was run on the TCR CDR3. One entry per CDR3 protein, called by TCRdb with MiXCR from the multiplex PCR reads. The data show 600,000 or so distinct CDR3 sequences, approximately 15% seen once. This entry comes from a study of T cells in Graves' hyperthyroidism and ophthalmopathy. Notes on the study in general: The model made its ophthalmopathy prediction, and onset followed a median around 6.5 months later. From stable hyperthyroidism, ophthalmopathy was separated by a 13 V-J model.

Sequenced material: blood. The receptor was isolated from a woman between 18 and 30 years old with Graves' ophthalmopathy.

CDR3 protein: CSALGRNEKLFF. CDR3 DNA: TGCAGTGCTCTAGGCAGGAACGAAAAACTGTTTTTT. J is TRBJ1-4 and V is TRBV20-1; D not resolved. This CDR3 region has 12 residues. Deletions cut 5 bases from V and 8 bases from J, with 12 bases between. Germline-derived CDR1 and CDR2 are DFQATT and SNEGSKA (reference sequence).